The rows below give T cell receptor beta chains drawn from one sample of a study of blood T cell repertoires in COVID-19. Repertoires were generated with immunoSEQ multiplex PCR, while TCRdb's copy carries only in-frame clones and drops some. The table includes 200,000 to 300,000 clones, around 92% detected once. The sequencing input was peripheral blood. The source of these receptors is a person aged 18 to 35 with COVID-19, enrolled during active disease. Each CDR3 is given with its conserved first and last residue. The D gene is left open where the match is weak. The size entry is marked missing in some rows and otherwise reads once, few, many or a size class.

d_call	v_call	clone_size	j_call	cdr3_nt	cdr3_aa
NA	TRBV21-1	NA	TRBJ2-7	TGTGCCAGCATGTCGTTCGGTCCCCGCCTCTACGAGCAGTACTTC	CASMSFGPRLYEQYF
NA	TRBV28	once	TRBJ2-7	TGTGCCAGCAGTCCACCCCCGCCGGGACGGGGGTCCTTC	CASSPPPPGRGSF
TRBD2	TRBV5-1	NA	TRBJ2-7	TGCGCCAGCAGCTTGGAGGGGGGAAGACTAGCGGGAGTTTACTACGAGCAGTACTTC	CASSLEGGRLAGVYYEQYF
NA	TRBV7-9	NA	TRBJ1-1	TGTGCCAGCAGCTTCGTAGAGGGCACTGAAGCTTTCTTT	CASSFVEGTEAFF
NA	TRBV6-5	NA	TRBJ1-1	TGTGCCAGCAGTTACTCGAGGGTGGTGAACACTGAAGCTTTCTTT	CASSYSRVVNTEAFF
TRBD1	TRBV24-1	NA	TRBJ2-2	TGTGCCACCAGTGAGACCGGGACAGGGGTCGCCGGGGAGCTGTTTTTT	CATSETGTGVAGELFF
TRBD1	TRBV6-5	NA	TRBJ2-5	TGTGCCAGCAGCGACGGACAGGCCTACCAAGAGACCCAGTACTTC	CASSDGQAYQETQYF
NA	TRBV6-2/TRBV6-3	few	TRBJ1-1	TGTGCCAGCAGTTACGGAGGGGTTGGGACTGAAGCTTTCTTT	CASSYGGVGTEAFF
NA	TRBV7-9	NA	TRBJ1-6	TGTGCCAGCAGCTCCCAGGAAGGATCACCCCTCCACTTT	CASSSQEGSPLHF
NA	TRBV21-1	NA	TRBJ2-7	TGTGCCAGCAGCCCCCGGGCCGGGGATCTGGAGCAGTACTTC	CASSPRAGDLEQYF
NA	TRBV3-1/TRBV3-2	NA	TRBJ1-2	TGTGCCAGCAGCCAAGACGAGGCCAGGGATAGTTGCGGCTACACCTTC	CASSQDEARDSCGYTF
TRBD1	TRBV6-5	NA	TRBJ2-7	TGTGCCAGCAGTAGCCCAGGGGGCCCCGCGCGGGAGCAGTACTTC	CASSSPGGPAREQYF
TRBD1	TRBV9	NA	TRBJ1-2	TGTGCCAGCAGCGTATCGGCCCCGGCGACAGGGAGAGAAGAGGATTTCAGGGTCTATGGCTACACCTTC	CASSVSAPATGREEDFRVYGYTF
NA	TRBV24-1	NA	TRBJ2-3	TGTGCCACCAGTGATTTGCCACAGGATACGCAGTATTTT	CATSDLPQDTQYF
TRBD1	TRBV6-6	NA	TRBJ1-6	TGTGCCAGCAGCTCACAGGGGGTTAACCAATGGACCTATAATTCACCCCTCCACTTT	CASSSQGVNQWTYNSPLHF
NA	TRBV4-3	NA	TRBJ2-1	TGCGCCAGCAGCCTATTAGCTACGGGGGAGCAGTTCTTC	CASSLLATGEQFF
TRBD2	TRBV10-3	NA	TRBJ2-1	TGTGCCATCAGTGAGTTGGCGGGAGGTCGAAATGAGCAGTTCTTC	CAISELAGGRNEQFF
NA	TRBV7-2	NA	TRBJ1-1	TGTGCCAGCAGCTTAGGGGGCAGCCCGAACACTGAAGCTTTCTTT	CASSLGGSPNTEAFF
NA	TRBV12-3/TRBV12-4	NA	TRBJ2-5	TGTGCCAGCAACCCTCGCCTACAAGAGACCCAGTACTTC	CASNPRLQETQYF
TRBD2	TRBV6-1	NA	TRBJ2-1	TGTGCCAGCAGTGACGCACTAGCGGGAATCCACAAGGGTGAGCAGTTCTTC	CASSDALAGIHKGEQFF
TRBD1	TRBV3-1/TRBV3-2	NA	TRBJ1-4	TGTGCCAGCAGCCAAGCCCAACGGGGGGACAGGGAGGAAAAACTGTTTTTT	CASSQAQRGDREEKLFF
NA	TRBV7-9	NA	TRBJ2-7	TGTGCCAGCAGCTCTTCCGGACTACCCTACGAGCAGTACTTC	CASSSSGLPYEQYF
TRBD1	TRBV28	NA	TRBJ1-6	TGTGCCAGCAGTCCAGAGGGGGCAGCCCTCCACTTT	CASSPEGAALHF
NA	TRBV28	NA	TRBJ2-2	TGTGCCAGCAGTTCCGGGACAATGAACACCGGGGAGCTGTTTTTT	CASSSGTMNTGELFF
NA	TRBV6-6	NA	TRBJ1-1	TGTGCCAGCAAAGGACTACAGGTTTGGGACACTGAAGCTTTCTTT	CASKGLQVWDTEAFF
NA	TRBV25-1	NA	TRBJ2-7	TGTGCCAGCAGTGACCAGGGCCCCTACGAGCAGTACTTC	CASSDQGPYEQYF
TRBD1	TRBV6-6	NA	TRBJ1-1	TGTGCCAGCAGTTACGCCAGGGGGCGCGGGGCTTTCTTT	CASSYARGRGAFF
NA	TRBV15	NA	TRBJ1-2	TGTGCCACCAGCAGAGATTATACTTCGCGATTCTTC	CATSRDYTSRFF
TRBD2	TRBV11-2	NA	TRBJ2-7	TGTGCCAGCAGCTCAGGGACTAGCGGGAGCTACGAGCAGTACTTC	CASSSGTSGSYEQYF
TRBD1	TRBV7-9	NA	TRBJ2-5	TGTGCCAGCAGCTTAGGGGACAGGGCCGGTGGAGAGACCCAGTACTTC	CASSLGDRAGGETQYF
TRBD2	TRBV2	NA	TRBJ2-2	TGTGCCAGCAGTCATGGACTAGCGGGAGCCGACACCGGGGAGCTGTTTTTT	CASSHGLAGADTGELFF
TRBD1	TRBV3-1/TRBV3-2	NA	TRBJ2-3	TGTGCCAGCAGCCTTATTGGACAGGGGGTAGATACGCAGTATTTT	CASSLIGQGVDTQYF
TRBD1	TRBV19	NA	TRBJ2-7	TGTGCCAGTAGTATGCAGGGGGCGAGGGAGCAGTACTTC	CASSMQGAREQYF
NA	TRBV9	NA	TRBJ2-1	TGTGCCAGCAGCGGGGCGTCCTACAATGAGCAGTTCTTC	CASSGASYNEQFF
TRBD1	TRBV9	NA	TRBJ1-2	TGTGCCAGCAGCGACCGGGACAGGGGGCACTATGGCTACACCTTC	CASSDRDRGHYGYTF